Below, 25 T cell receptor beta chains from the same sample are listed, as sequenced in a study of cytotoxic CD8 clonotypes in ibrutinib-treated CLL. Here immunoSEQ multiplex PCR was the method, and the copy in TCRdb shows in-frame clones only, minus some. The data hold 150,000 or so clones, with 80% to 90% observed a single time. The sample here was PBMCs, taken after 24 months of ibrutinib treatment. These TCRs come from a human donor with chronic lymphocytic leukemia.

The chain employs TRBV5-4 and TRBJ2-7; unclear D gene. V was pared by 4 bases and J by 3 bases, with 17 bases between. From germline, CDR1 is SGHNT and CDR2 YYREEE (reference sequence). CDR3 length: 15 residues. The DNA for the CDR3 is TGTGCCAGCAGCCCCGATCGGTCTAGGGTCTACGAGCAGTACTTC. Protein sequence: CASSPDRSRVYEQYF.

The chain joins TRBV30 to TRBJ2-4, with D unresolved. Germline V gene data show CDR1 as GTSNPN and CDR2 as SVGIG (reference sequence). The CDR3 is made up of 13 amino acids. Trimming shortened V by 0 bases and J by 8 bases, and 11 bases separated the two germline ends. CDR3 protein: CAWSVPLAYIQYF. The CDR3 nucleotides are TGTGCCTGGAGTGTACCTTTGGCATACATTCAGTACTTC.

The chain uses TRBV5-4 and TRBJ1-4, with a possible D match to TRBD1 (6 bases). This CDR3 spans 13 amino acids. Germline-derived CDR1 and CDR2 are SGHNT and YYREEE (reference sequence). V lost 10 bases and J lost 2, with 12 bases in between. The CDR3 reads CAGRTATNEKLFF. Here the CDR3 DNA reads TGTGCCGGGAGGACAGCTACTAATGAAAAACTGTTTTTT.

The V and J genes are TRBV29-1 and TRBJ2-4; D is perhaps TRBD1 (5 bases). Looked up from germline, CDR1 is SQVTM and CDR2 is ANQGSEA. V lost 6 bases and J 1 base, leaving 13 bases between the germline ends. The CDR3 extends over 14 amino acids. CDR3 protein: CSVQGRVAKNIQYF. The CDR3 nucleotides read TGCAGCGTGCAGGGCCGGGTCGCCAAAAACATTCAGTACTTC.

The CDR3 sequence: CASTRLGEGGEQFF. The CDR3 DNA reads TGTGCCAGTACCCGACTAGGGGAGGGGGGTGAGCAGTTCTTC. The chain employs TRBV19 and TRBJ2-1, with D possibly TRBD2 on 7 matching bases. V was shortened by 7 bases and J by 9 bases, with 19 bases between the two germline ends. CDR3 size: 14 residues. Germline V gene sequence: CDR1 LNHDA, CDR2 SQIVND (reference sequence).

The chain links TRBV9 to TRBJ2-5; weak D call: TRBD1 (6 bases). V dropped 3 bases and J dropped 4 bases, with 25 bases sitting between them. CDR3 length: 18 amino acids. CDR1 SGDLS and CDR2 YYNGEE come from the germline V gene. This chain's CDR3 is CASSEPIWEQGARETQYF. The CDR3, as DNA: TGTGCCAGCAGCGAGCCCATTTGGGAACAGGGCGCAAGAGAGACCCAGTACTTC.

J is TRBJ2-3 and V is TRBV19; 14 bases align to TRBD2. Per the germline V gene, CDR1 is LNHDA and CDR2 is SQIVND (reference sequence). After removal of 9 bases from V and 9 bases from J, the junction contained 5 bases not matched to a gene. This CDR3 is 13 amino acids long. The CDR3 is CASQTSGRDTQYF. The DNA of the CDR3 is TGTGCCAGCCAGACTAGCGGGAGGGACACGCAGTATTTT.

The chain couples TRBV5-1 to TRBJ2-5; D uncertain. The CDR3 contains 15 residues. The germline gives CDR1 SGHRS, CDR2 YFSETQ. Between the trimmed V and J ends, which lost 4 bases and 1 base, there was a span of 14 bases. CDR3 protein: CASSQDSEIQETQYF. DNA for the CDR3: TGCGCCAGCAGCCAGGATTCAGAAATCCAAGAGACCCAGTACTTC.

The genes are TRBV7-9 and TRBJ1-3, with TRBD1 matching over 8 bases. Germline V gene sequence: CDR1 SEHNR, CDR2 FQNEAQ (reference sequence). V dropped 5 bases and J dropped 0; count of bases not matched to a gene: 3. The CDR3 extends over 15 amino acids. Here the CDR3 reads CASSDRGTSGNTIYF. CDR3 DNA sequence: TGTGCCAGCAGCGACAGGGGAACCTCTGGAAACACCATATATTTT.

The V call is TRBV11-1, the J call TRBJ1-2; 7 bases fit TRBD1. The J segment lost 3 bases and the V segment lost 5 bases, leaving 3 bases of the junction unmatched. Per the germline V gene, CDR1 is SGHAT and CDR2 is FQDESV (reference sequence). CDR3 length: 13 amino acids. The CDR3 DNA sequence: TGTGCCAGCAGCCCGGGACAGTACTATGGCTACACCTTC. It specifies CASSPGQYYGYTF.

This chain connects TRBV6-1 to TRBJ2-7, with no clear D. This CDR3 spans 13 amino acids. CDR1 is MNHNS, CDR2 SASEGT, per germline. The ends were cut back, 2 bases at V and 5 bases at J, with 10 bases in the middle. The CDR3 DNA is TGTGCCAGCAGTGAAAGAGCTAATAACGAGCAGTACTTC. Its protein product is CASSERANNEQYF.

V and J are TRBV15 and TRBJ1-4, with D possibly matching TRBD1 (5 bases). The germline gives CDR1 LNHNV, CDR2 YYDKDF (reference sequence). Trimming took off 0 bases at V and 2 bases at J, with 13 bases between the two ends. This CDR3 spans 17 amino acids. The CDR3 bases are TGTGCCACCAGCAGAGATCTGGTGGGGGGGACTAATGAAAAACTGTTTTTT. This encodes CATSRDLVGGTNEKLFF. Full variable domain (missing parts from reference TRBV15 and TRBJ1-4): DAMVIQNPRYQVTQFGKPVTLSCSQTLNHNVMYWYQQKSSQAPKLLFHYYDKDFNNEADTPDNFQSRRPNTSFCFLDIRSPGLGDTAMYLCATSRDLVGGTNEKLFFGSGTQLSVL.

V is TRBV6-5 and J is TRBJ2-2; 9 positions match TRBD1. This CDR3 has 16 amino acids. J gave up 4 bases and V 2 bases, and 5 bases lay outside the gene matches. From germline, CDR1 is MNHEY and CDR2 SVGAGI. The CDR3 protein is CASSYGGTGSTGELFF. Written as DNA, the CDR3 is TGTGCCAGCAGTTACGGTGGGACAGGGTCCACCGGGGAGCTGTTTTTT.

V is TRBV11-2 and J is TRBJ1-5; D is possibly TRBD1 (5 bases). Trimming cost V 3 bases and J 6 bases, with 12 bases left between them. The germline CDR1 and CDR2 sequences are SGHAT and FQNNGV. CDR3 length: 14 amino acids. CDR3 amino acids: CASSLVSRGQPQHF. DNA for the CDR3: TGTGCCAGCAGCTTGGTTAGTAGGGGTCAGCCCCAGCATTTT.

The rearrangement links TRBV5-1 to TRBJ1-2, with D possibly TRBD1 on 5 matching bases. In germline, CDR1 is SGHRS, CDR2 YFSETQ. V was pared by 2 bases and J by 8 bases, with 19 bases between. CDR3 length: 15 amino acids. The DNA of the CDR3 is TGCGCCAGCAGCTTCGGGACCGGGATACAGTCGGGCTACACCTTC. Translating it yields CASSFGTGIQSGYTF.

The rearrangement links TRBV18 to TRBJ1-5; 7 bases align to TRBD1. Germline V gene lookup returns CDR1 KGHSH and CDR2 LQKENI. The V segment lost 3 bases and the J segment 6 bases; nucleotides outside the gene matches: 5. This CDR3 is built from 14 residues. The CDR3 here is CASSPSTGIQPQHF. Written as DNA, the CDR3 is TGTGCCAGCTCACCGTCGACAGGGATTCAGCCCCAGCATTTT.

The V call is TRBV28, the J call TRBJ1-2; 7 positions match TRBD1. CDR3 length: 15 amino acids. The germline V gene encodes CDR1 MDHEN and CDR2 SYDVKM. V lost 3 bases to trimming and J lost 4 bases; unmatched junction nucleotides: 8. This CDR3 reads CASSFEGQTFYGYTF. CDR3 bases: TGTGCCAGCAGTTTCGAGGGACAGACGTTCTATGGCTACACCTTC.

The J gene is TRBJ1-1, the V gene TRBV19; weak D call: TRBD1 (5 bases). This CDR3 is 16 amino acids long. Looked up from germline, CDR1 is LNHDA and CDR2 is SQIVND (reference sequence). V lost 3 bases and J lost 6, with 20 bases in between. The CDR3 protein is CASSIRQGTGESEAFF. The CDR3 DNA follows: TGTGCCAGTAGTATCAGGCAGGGCACGGGGGAATCTGAAGCTTTCTTT.

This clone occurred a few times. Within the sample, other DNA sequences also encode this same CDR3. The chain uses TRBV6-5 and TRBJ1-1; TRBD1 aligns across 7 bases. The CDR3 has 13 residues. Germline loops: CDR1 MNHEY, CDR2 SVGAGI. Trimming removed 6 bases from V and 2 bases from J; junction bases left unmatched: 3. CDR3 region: CASSYRGNTEAFF. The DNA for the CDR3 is TGTGCCAGCAGCTACAGGGGAAACACTGAAGCTTTCTTT.

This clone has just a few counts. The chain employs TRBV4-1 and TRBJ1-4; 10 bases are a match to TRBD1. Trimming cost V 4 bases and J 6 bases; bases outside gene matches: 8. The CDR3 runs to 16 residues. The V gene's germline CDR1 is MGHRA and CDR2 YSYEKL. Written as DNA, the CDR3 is TGCGCCAGCAGCCGCAGACAGGGGGCAGGAGATGAAAAACTGTTTTTT. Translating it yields CASSRRQGAGDEKLFF.

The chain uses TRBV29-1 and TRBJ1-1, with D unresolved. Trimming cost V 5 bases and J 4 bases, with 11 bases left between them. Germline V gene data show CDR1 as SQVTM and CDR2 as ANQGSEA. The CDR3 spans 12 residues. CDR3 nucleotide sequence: TGCAGCGTTTCTCGGCCCGGCACTGAAGCTTTCTTT. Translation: CSVSRPGTEAFF.

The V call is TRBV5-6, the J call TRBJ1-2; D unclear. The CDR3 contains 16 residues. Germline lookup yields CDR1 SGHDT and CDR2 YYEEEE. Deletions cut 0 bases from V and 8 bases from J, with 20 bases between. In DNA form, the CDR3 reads TGTGCCAGCAGCTTGGTAGGAGTGGGGTTATCTGGAGGCTACACCTTC. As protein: CASSLVGVGLSGGYTF. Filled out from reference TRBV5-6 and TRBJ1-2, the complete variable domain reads DAGVTQSPTHLIKTRGQQVTLRCSPKSGHDTVSWYQQALGQGPQFIFQYYEEEERQRGNFPDRFSGHQFPNYSSELNVNALLLGDSALYLCASSLVGVGLSGGYTFGSGTRLTVV.

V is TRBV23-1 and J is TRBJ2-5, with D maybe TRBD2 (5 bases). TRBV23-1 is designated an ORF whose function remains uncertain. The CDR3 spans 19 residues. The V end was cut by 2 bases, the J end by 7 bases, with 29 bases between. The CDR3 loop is CASSQTVTRTYPRRGTQYF. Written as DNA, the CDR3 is TGCGCCAGCAGTCAAACTGTGACGAGGACTTACCCCCGCCGGGGGACCCAGTACTTC.

CDR3 region: CAGAGAGRRLNYGYTF. CDR3 sequence (DNA): TGTGCGGGGGCCGGGGCAGGGCGAAGGTTAAACTATGGCTACACCTTC. The chain links TRBV28 to TRBJ1-2; D perhaps matches TRBD1 (6 bases). The CDR3 has 16 residues. CDR1 is MDHEN and CDR2 is SYDVKM in the germline V gene.

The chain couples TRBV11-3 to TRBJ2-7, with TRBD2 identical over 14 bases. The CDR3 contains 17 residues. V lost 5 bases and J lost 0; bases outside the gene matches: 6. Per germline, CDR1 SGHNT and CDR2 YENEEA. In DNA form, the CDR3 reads TGTGCCAGCAGCGAAGGGACTAGCGGGAGCCACTCCTACGAGCAGTACTTC. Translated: CASSEGTSGSHSYEQYF.